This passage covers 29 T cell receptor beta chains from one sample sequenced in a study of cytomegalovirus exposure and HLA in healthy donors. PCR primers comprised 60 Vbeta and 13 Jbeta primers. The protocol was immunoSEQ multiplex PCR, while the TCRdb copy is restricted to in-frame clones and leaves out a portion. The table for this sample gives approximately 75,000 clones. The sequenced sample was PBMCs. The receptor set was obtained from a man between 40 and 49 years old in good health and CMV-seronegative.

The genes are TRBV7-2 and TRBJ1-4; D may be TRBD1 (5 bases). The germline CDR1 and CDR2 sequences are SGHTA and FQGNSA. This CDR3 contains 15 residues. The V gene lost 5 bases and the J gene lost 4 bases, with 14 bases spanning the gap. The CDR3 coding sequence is TGTGCCAGCAGCCGAGACGGGGGAATTAATGAAAAACTGTTTTTT. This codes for CASSRDGGINEKLFF.

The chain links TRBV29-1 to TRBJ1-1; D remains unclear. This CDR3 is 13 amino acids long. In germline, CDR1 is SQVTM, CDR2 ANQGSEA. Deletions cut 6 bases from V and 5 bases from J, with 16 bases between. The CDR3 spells CSVMAEGRTEAFF. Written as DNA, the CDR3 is TGCAGCGTCATGGCAGAGGGCCGGACTGAAGCTTTCTTT. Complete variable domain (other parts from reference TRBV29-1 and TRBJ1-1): SAVISQKPSRDICQRGTSLTIQCQVDSQVTMMFWYRQQPGQSLTLIATANQGSEATYESGFVIDKFPISRPNLTFSTLTVSNMSPEDSSIYLCSVMAEGRTEAFFGQGTRLTVV.

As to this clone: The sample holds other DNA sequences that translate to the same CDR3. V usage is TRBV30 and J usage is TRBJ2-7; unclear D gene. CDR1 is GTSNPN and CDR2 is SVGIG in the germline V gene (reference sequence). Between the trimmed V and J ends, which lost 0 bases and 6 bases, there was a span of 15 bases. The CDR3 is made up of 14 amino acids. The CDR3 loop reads CAWSVRILSGEQYF. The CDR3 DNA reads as TGTGCCTGGAGTGTACGAATATTGTCGGGCGAGCAGTACTTC.

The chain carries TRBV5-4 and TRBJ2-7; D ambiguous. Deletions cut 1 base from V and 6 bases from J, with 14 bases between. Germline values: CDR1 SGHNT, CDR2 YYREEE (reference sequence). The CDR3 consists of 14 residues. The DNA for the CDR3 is TGTGCCAGCAGCTTGTCCGGTAGCAGCAGCGAGCAGTACTTC. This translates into CASSLSGSSSEQYF.

The CDR3 loop is CASSLDVRGRETQYF. For the CDR3, the DNA is TGTGCCAGCAGCTTGGATGTCAGGGGACGTGAGACCCAGTACTTC. This chain connects TRBV5-4 to TRBJ2-5, with a weak D call TRBD1 (6 bases). CDR3 size: 15 residues. CDR1 is SGHNT, CDR2 YYREEE, per germline (reference sequence). V lost 0 bases and J lost 5, with 14 bases in between.

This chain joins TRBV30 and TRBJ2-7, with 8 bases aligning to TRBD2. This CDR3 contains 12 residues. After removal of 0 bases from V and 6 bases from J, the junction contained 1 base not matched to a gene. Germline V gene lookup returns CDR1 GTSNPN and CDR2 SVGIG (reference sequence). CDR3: CAWSVLAGEQYF. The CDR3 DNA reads TGTGCCTGGAGTGTCCTAGCGGGCGAGCAGTACTTC.

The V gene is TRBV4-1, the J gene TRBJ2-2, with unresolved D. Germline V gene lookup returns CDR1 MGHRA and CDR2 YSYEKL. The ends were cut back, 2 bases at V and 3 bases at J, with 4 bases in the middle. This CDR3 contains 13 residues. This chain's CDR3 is CASSQTYTGELFF. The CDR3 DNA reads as TGCGCCAGCAGCCAAACATACACCGGGGAGCTGTTTTTT.

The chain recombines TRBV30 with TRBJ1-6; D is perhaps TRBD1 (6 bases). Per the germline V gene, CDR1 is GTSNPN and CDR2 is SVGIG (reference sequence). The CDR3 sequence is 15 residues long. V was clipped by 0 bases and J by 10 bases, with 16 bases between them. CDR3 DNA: TGTGCCTGGAGTGTATCGGCAGGGGAAGTATCACCCCTCCACTTT. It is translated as CAWSVSAGEVSPLHF.

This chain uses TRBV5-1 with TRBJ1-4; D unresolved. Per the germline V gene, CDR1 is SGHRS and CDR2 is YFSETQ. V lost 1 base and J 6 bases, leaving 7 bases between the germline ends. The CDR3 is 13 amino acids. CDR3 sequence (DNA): TGCGCCAGCAGCTTGTGGGCAGATGAAAAACTGTTTTTT. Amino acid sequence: CASSLWADEKLFF.

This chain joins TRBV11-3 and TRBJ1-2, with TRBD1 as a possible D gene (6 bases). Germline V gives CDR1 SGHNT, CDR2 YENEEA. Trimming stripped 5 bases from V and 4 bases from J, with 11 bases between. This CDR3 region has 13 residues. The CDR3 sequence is CASSLDSTYGYTF. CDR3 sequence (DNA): TGTGCCAGCAGCCTGGACAGTACCTATGGCTACACCTTC. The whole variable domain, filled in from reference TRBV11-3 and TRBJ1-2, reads EAGVVQSPRYKIIEKKQPVAFWCNPISGHNTLYWYLQNLGQGPELLIRYENEEAVDDSQLPKDRFSAERLKGVDSTLKIQPAELGDSAVYLCASSLDSTYGYTFGSGTRLTVV.

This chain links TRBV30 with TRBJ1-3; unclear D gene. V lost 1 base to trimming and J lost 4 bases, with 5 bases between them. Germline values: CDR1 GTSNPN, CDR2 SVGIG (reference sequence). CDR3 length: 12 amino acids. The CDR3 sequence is CAWSDTGNTIYF. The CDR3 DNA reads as TGTGCCTGGAGTGACACGGGAAACACCATATATTTT.

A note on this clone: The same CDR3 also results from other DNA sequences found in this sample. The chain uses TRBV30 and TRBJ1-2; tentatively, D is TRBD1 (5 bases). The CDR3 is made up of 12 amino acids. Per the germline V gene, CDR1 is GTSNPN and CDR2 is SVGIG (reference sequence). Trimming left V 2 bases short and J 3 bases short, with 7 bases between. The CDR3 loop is CAWSQGDYGYTF. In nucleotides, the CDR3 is TGTGCCTGGAGTCAAGGGGACTATGGCTACACCTTC. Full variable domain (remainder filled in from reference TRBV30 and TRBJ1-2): SQTIHQWPATLVQPVGSPLSLECTVEGTSNPNLYWYRQAAGRGLQLLFYSVGIGQISSEVPQNLSASRPQDRQFILSSKKLLLSDSGFYLCAWSQGDYGYTFGSGTRLTVV.

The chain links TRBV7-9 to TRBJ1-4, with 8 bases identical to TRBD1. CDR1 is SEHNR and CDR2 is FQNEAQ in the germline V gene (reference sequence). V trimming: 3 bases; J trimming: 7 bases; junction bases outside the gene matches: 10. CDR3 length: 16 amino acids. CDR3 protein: CASSFSSGGAFEKLFF. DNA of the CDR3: TGTGCCAGCAGCTTTTCATCAGGGGGCGCGTTTGAAAAACTGTTTTTT.

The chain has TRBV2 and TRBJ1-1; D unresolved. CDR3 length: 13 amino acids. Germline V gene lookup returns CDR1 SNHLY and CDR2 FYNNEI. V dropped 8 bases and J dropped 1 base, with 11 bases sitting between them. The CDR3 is CASQRQPNTEAFF. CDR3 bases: TGTGCCAGCCAGAGACAACCGAACACTGAAGCTTTCTTT.

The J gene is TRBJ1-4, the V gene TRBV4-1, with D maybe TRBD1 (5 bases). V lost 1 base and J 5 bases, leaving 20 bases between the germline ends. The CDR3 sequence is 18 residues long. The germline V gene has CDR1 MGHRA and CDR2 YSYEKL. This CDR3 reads CASSQAPRSATVNEKLFF. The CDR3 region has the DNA TGCGCCAGCAGCCAAGCCCCCCGCTCGGCGACAGTCAATGAAAAACTGTTTTTT.

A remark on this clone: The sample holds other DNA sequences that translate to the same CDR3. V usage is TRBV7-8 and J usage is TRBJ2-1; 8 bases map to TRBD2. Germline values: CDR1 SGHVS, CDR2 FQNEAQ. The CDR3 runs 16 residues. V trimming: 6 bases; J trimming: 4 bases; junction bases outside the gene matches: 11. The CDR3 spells CASSSPREGRYNEQFF. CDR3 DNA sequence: TGTGCCAGCAGTTCACCCCGGGAGGGTAGGTACAATGAGCAGTTCTTC. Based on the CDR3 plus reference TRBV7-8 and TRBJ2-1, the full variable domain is GAGVSQSPRYKVAKRGQDVALRCDPISGHVSLFWYQQALGQGPEFLTYFQNEAQLDKSGLPSDRFFAERPEGSVSTLKIQRTQQEDSAVYLCASSSPREGRYNEQFFGPGTRLTVL.

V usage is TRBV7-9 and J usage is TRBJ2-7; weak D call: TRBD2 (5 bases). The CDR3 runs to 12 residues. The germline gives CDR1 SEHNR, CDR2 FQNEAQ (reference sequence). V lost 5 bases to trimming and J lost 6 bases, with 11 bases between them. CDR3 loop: CASSLPRGEQYF. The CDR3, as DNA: TGTGCCAGCAGCCTCCCCCGGGGCGAGCAGTACTTC.

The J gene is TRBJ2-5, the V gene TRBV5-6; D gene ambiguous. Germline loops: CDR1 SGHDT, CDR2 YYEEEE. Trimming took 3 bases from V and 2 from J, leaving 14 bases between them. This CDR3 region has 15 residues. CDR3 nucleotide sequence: TGTGCCAGCAGCTCAAATACCGGGTCTCAAGAGACCCAGTACTTC. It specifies CASSSNTGSQETQYF. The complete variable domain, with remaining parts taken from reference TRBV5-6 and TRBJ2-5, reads DAGVTQSPTHLIKTRGQQVTLRCSPKSGHDTVSWYQQALGQGPQFIFQYYEEEERQRGNFPDRFSGHQFPNYSSELNVNALLLGDSALYLCASSSNTGSQETQYFGPGTRLLVL.

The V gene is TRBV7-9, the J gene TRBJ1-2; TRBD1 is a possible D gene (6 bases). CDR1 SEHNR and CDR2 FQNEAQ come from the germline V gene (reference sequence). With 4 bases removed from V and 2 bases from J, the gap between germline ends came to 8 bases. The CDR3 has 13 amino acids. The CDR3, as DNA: TGTGCCAGCAGCTCAGGGGTAAACTATGGCTACACCTTC. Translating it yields CASSSGVNYGYTF.

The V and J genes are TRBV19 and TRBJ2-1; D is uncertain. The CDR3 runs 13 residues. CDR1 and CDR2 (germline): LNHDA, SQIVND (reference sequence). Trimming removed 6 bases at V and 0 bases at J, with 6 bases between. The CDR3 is CASRTSSYNEQFF. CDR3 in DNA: TGTGCCAGTAGGACAAGCTCCTACAATGAGCAGTTCTTC.

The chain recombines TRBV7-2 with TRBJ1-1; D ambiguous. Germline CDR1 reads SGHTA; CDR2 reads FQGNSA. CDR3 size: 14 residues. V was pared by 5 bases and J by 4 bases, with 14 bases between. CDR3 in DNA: TGTGCCAGCAGCGCGAACGGGGTGTCCACTGAAGCTTTCTTT. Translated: CASSANGVSTEAFF.

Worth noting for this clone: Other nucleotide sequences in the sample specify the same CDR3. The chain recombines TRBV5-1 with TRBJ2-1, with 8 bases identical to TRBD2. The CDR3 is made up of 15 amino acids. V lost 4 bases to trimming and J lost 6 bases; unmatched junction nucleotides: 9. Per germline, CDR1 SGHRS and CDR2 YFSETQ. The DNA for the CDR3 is TGCGCCAGCAGCACCGGGACTAGTGGCTCCAATGAGCAGTTCTTC. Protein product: CASSTGTSGSNEQFF.

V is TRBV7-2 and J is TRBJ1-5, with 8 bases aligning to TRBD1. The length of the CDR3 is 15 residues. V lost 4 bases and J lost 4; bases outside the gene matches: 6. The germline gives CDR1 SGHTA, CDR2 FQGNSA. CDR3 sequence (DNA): TGTGCCAGCAGCTCCACCCGGGACAGGAATCAGCCCCAGCATTTT. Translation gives CASSSTRDRNQPQHF.

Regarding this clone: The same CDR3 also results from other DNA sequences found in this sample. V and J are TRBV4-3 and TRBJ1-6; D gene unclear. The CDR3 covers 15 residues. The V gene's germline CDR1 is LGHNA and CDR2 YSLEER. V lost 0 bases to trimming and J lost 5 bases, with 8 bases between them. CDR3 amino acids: CASSQDRGDNSPLHF. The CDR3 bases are TGCGCCAGCAGCCAAGATCGAGGAGATAATTCACCCCTCCACTTT.

DNA for the CDR3: TGCGCCAGCAGCTTCAGGGACAGGAACACTGAAGCTTTCTTT. Residues: CASSFRDRNTEAFF. The V call is TRBV5-1, the J call TRBJ1-1; 7 nucleotides line up with TRBD1. With 2 bases clipped from V and 1 base from J, the junction kept 2 bases outside the gene matches. This CDR3 spans 14 amino acids. In germline, CDR1 is SGHRS, CDR2 YFSETQ.

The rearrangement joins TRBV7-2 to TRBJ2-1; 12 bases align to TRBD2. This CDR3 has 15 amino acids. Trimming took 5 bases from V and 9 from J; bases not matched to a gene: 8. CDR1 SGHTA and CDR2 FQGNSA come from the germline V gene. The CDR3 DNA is TGTGCCAGCAGCCCTTCTAGCGGGAGGGCCGGTGAGCAGTTCTTC. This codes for CASSPSSGRAGEQFF.

The DNA of the CDR3 is TGTGCCAGCAGCTTAGAGGATTACGGCTACACCTTC. This translates into CASSLEDYGYTF. This chain connects TRBV5-4 to TRBJ1-2; D uncertain. The CDR3 loop spans 12 amino acids. Trimming pared 2 bases from V and 8 bases from J, leaving 10 bases between. Germline V lookup: CDR1 SGHNT, CDR2 YYREEE (reference sequence).

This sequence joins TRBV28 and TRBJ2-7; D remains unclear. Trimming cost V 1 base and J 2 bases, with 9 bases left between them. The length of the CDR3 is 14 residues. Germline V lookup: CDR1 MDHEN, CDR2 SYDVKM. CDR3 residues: CASSLFPETYEQYF. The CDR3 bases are TGTGCCAGCAGTTTATTTCCAGAAACCTACGAGCAGTACTTC.

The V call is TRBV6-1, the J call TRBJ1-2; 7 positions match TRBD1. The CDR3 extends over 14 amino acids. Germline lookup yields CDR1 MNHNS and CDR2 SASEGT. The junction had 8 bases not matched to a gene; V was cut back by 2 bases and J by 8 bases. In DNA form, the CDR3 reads TGTGCCAGCAGTGAATATTGGGCAGGGGGAGGCTACACCTTC. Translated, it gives CASSEYWAGGGYTF.